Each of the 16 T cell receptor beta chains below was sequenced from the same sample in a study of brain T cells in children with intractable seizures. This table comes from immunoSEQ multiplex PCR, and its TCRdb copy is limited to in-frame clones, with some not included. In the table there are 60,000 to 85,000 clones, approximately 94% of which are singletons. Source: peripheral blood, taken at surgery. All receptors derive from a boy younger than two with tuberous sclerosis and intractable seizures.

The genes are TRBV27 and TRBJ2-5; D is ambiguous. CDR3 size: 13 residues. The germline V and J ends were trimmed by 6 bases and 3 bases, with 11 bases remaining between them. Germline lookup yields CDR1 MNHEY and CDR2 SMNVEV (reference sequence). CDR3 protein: CASSYTPEETQYF. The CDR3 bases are TGTGCCAGCAGCTATACACCGGAAGAGACCCAGTACTTC.

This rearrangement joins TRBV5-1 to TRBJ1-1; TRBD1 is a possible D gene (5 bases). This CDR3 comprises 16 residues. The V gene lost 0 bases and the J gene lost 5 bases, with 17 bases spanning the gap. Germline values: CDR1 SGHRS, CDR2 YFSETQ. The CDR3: CASSLAGWGSGTEAFF. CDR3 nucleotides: TGCGCCAGCAGCTTGGCTGGTTGGGGGAGTGGGACTGAAGCTTTCTTT.

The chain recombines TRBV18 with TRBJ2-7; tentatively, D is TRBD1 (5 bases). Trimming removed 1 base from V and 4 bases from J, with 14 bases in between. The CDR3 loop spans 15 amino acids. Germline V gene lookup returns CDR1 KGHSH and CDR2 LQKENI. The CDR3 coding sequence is TGTGCCAGCTCACCACTCTTCCAGGGTCGGTACGAGCAGTACTTC. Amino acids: CASSPLFQGRYEQYF.

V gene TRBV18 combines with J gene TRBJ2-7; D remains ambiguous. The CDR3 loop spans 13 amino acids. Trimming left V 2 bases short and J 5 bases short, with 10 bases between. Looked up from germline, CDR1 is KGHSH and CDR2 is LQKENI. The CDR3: CASSPGSHHEQYF. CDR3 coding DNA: TGTGCCAGCTCACCAGGATCACACCACGAGCAGTACTTC.

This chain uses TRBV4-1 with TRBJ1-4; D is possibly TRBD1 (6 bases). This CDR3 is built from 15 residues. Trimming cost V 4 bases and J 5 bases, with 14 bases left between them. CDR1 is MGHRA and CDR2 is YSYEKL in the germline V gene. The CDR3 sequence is CASSPSRGGNEKLFF. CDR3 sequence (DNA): TGCGCCAGCAGCCCCTCCAGGGGAGGCAATGAAAAACTGTTTTTT.

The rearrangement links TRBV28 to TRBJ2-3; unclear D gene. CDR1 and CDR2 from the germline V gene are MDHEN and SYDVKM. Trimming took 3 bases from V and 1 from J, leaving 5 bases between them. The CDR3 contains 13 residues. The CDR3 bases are TGTGCCAGCAGTTTTGGCCGCACAGATACGCAGTATTTT. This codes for CASSFGRTDTQYF.

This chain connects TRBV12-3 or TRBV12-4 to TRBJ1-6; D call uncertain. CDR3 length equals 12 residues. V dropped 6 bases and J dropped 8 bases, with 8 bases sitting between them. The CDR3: CASSFRDSPLHF. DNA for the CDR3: TGTGCCAGCAGCTTCCGGGATTCACCCCTCCACTTT.

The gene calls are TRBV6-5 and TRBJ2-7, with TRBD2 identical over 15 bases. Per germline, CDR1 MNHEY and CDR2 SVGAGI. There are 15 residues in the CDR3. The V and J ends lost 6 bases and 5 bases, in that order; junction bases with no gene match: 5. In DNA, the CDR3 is TGTGCCAGCAGAGGGACTAGCGGGAGGTGGAACGAGCAGTACTTC. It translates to CASRGTSGRWNEQYF.

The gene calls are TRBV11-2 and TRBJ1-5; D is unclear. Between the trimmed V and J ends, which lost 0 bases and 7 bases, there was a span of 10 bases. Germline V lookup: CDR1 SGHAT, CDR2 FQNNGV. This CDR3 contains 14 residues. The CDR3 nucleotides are TGTGCCAGCAGCTTAGATACCGGTACACAGCCCCAGCATTTT. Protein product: CASSLDTGTQPQHF.

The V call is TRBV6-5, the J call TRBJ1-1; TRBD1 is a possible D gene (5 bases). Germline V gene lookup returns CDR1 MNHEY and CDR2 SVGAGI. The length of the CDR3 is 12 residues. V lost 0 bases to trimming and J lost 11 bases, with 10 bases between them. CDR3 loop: CASSYSGVEAFF. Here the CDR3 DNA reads TGTGCCAGCAGTTACTCGGGGGTTGAGGCTTTCTTT.

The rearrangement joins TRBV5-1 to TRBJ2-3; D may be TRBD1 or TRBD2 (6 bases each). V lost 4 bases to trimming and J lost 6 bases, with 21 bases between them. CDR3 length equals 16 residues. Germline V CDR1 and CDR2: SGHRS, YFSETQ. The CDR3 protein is CASSLGHGGPPDTQYF. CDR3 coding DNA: TGCGCCAGCAGCCTAGGACATGGGGGGCCCCCCGATACGCAGTATTTT. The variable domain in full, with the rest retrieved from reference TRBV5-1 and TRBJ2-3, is KAGVTQTPRYLIKTRGQQVTLSCSPISGHRSVSWYQQTPGQGLQFLFEYFSETQRNKGNFPGRFSGRQFSNSRSEMNVSTLELGDSALYLCASSLGHGGPPDTQYFGPGTRLTVL.

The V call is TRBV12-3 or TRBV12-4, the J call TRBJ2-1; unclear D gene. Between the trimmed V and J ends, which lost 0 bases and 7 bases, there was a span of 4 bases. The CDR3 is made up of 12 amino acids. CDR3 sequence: CASSLAGNEQFF. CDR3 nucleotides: TGTGCCAGCAGTTTAGCGGGTAATGAGCAGTTCTTC.

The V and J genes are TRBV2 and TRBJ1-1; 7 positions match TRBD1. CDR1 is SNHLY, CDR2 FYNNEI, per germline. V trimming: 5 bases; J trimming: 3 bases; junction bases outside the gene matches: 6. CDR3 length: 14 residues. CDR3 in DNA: TGTGCCAGCAGTTTAGGGGGCGGGGACACTGAAGCTTTCTTT. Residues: CASSLGGGDTEAFF.

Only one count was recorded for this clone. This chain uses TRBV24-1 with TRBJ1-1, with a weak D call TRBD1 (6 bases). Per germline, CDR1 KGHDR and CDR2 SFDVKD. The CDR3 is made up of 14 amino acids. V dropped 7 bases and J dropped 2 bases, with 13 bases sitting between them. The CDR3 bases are TGTGCCACCAGGGGGGCAGCGGGTAACACTGAAGCTTTCTTT. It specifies CATRGAAGNTEAFF.

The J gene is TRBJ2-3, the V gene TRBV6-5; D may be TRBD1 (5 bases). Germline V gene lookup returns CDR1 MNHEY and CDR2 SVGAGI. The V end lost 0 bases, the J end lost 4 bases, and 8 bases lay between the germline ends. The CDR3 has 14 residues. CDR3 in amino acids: CASSYSSRADTQYF. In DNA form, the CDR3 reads TGTGCCAGCAGTTACTCGAGCAGGGCAGATACGCAGTATTTT.

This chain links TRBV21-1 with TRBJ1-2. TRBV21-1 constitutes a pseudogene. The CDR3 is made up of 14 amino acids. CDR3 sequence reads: CASSKRQGGYGYTF. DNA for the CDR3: TGTGCCAGCAGCAAAAGACAGGGAGGGTATGGCTACACCTTC.